This T cell receptor (beta chain) was observed in a study of blood T cell repertoires in COVID-19. Turning to the study itself: PBMCs, B-cell-depleted T cells, or T cells provided the cDNA or gDNA that made up the material.

A remark on this clone: Other DNA sequences in this sample translate to the same CDR3.

The Seattle site enrolled patients during active infection and followed them longitudinally. Trimming shortened V by 6 bases and J by 5 bases, and 10 bases separated the two germline ends. Germline V lookup: CDR1 MNHEY, CDR2 SMNVEV (reference sequence). This CDR3 region has 12 residues. In the authors' methods: Amplification from reference gene primers served as the basis for estimated nucleated cell counts. The data were produced by immunoSEQ multiplex PCR, yet TCRdb's version contains in-frame clones alone and is incomplete. That table furnishes V, J and clone size, whereas the DNA furnished D and trimming. The table includes about 150,000 clones, around 83% detected once.

The sequenced sample consisted of peripheral blood. V and J are TRBV27 and TRBJ1-2; maybe TRBD1 (5 bases). The sequence was collected from a woman aged 60-70 years with COVID-19, enrolled during active disease. The CDR3 here is CASSLQGYGYTF. For the CDR3, the DNA is TGTGCCAGCAGCTTGCAGGGTTATGGCTACACCTTC.